This entry lists 32 T cell receptor beta chains sequenced from one sample in a study of post-analysis software for immune sequencing data. Study-wide points: The study found TRBV5-6, TRBV5-1 and TRBV20-1 among about five TRBV segments more frequent in patients than controls.

Antigens for these TCRs are unknown. Sequencing libraries made from TCR beta cDNA carried unique molecular identifiers. Using its own MiXCR run on the PCR reads, TCRdb lists one record per CDR3 protein. The sample holds approximately 660,000 distinct CDR3 sequences, approximately 59% seen once. Sequenced: blood. All receptors come from a girl aged 2 to 9 with multiple sclerosis.

This sequence joins TRBV7-6 and TRBJ2-1; D remains unclear. The V end lost 1 base, the J end lost 2 bases, and 15 bases lay between the germline ends. Germline lookup yields CDR1 SGHVS and CDR2 FNYEAQ. The CDR3 is 17 residues long. The CDR3 region has the DNA TGTGCCAGCAGCTTAGGGCGCGGAAGAGACCCCTACAATGAGCAGTTCTTC. This encodes CASSLGRGRDPYNEQFF.

V and J are TRBV6-5 and TRBJ2-5, with D unresolved. Trimming left V 2 bases short and J 4 bases short, with 11 bases between. Germline CDR1 is MNHEY and CDR2 is SVGAGI. CDR3 length equals 14 residues. DNA for the CDR3: TGTGCCAGCAGTTACAAAGGAAGAGGAGAGACCCAGTACTTC. Translation: CASSYKGRGETQYF.

The J gene is TRBJ1-2, the V gene TRBV29-1; perhaps TRBD1 as D (5 bases). The CDR3 spans 13 residues. Germline V gene lookup returns CDR1 SQVTM and CDR2 ANQGSEA. Trimming stripped 0 bases from V and 5 bases from J, with 10 bases between. DNA for the CDR3: TGCAGCGTTGAAGAGGTGACAGCTTATGGCTACACCTTC. It is translated as CSVEEVTAYGYTF.

This clonotype was picked up a small number of times. The chain joins TRBV29-1 to TRBJ1-1; possibly TRBD1 for D (6 bases). From germline, CDR1 is SQVTM and CDR2 ANQGSEA. There are 14 residues in the CDR3. V lost 8 bases, J lost 1 base, and 17 bases lay in between. In nucleotides, the CDR3 is TGCAGCTCGACGTCGGGGGCGGGGAACACTGAAGCTTTCTTT. This sequence encodes CSSTSGAGNTEAFF.

The chain employs TRBV29-1 and TRBJ2-5; D remains unclear. The CDR3 runs to 13 residues. Trimming removed 3 bases from V and 2 bases from J, with 10 bases in between. The germline V gene encodes CDR1 SQVTM and CDR2 ANQGSEA. The CDR3 DNA follows: TGCAGCGTTGAGGGCTTTGGGCAAGAGACCCAGTACTTC. Translation gives CSVEGFGQETQYF.

The CDR3 DNA reads as TGTGCCAGCAGCATCACGGACTCCTACAATGAGCAGTTCTTC. It yields the protein CASSITDSYNEQFF. The V call is TRBV5-6, the J call TRBJ2-1; D gene unclear. The CDR3 has 14 residues. With 4 bases removed from V and 0 bases from J, the gap between germline ends came to 8 bases. The V gene's germline CDR1 is SGHDT and CDR2 YYEEEE.

This clonotype turned up a few times. The chain employs TRBV2 and TRBJ2-1, with 13 bases fitting TRBD2. Germline V gene data show CDR1 as SNHLY and CDR2 as FYNNEI. The length of the CDR3 is 16 residues. Trimming took 6 bases from V and 1 from J; bases not matched to a gene: 3. The CDR3 spells CASSGTSGASYNEQFF. CDR3 DNA: TGTGCCAGCAGCGGGACTAGCGGGGCGTCCTACAATGAGCAGTTCTTC. The variable domain in full, completed from reference TRBV2 and TRBJ2-1, reads EPEVTQTPSHQVTQMGQEVILRCVPISNHLYFYWYRQILGQKVEFLVSFYNNEISEKSEIFDDQFSVERPDGSNFTLKIRSTKLEDSAMYFCASSGTSGASYNEQFFGPGTRLTVL.

The rearrangement links TRBV25-1 to TRBJ1-2; unclear D gene. Germline V CDR1 and CDR2: MGHDK, SYGVNS. V was clipped by 1 base and J by 3 bases, with 9 bases between them. This CDR3 comprises 14 residues. In DNA, the CDR3 is TGTGCCAGCAGTGAATTCATCCAGGACTATGGCTACACCTTC. Protein sequence: CASSEFIQDYGYTF.

CDR3 sequence (DNA): TGCAGTGCTAGTGGGGGGGGTTCCTACAATGAGCAGTTCTTC. It is translated as CSASGGGSYNEQFF. The chain employs TRBV20-1 and TRBJ2-1; 7 positions match TRBD2. The CDR3 has 14 residues. The J segment lost 1 base and the V segment lost 3 bases, leaving 3 bases of the junction unmatched. CDR1 is DFQATT and CDR2 is SNEGSKA in the germline V gene (reference sequence).

This clonotype has a handful of counts. The V gene is TRBV19, the J gene TRBJ2-3; 10 nucleotides align to TRBD2. Losses at the gene ends were 5 bases for V and 1 base for J; bases not matched to a gene: 6. CDR1 and CDR2 from the germline V gene are LNHDA and SQIVND (reference sequence). The CDR3 consists of 16 residues. The CDR3 nucleotides read TGTGCCAGTAGTTCCCTAGGACTAGCGGGCACAGATACGCAGTATTTT. Translation: CASSSLGLAGTDTQYF.

Remarks on this clonotype: A much larger clone differs from this one at a single base, so this may be a read error. The genes are TRBV29-1 and TRBJ1-2; 7 bases fit TRBD1. CDR3 length equals 12 residues. V dropped 8 bases and J dropped 5; count of bases not matched to a gene: 8. The germline CDR1 and CDR2 sequences are SQVTM and ANQGSEA. CDR3 sequence reads: CSIQGQGYGYTF. In DNA form, the CDR3 reads TGCAGCATACAGGGGCAAGGGTATGGCTACACCTTC.

The chain recombines TRBV12-3 or TRBV12-4 with TRBJ1-2; D not certain. The CDR3 covers 12 residues. V was cut by 2 bases and J by 12 bases, with 13 bases left in between. The CDR3 DNA is TGTGCCAGCAGTTTAAATTCTCTGGCGGACACCTTC. It codes for CASSLNSLADTF.

The chain is built from TRBV7-2 and TRBJ2-1, with a tentative D call TRBD2 (6 bases). Trimming stripped 5 bases from V and 7 bases from J, with 18 bases between. The CDR3 is made up of 15 amino acids. CDR1 is SGHTA, CDR2 FQGNSA, per germline. The DNA for the CDR3 is TGTGCCAGCAGCCAAGTAGCGGTATATACGAATGAGCAGTTCTTC. Its translation is CASSQVAVYTNEQFF.

V is TRBV10-3 and J is TRBJ1-2; D remains ambiguous. Trimming shortened V by 3 bases and J by 2 bases, and 1 base separated the two germline ends. Germline V gene data show CDR1 as ENHRY and CDR2 as SYGVKD. The CDR3 runs to 11 residues. In DNA, the CDR3 is TGTGCCATCAGTGAAAACTATGGCTACACCTTC. Amino acid sequence: CAISENYGYTF.

The rearrangement joins TRBV29-1 to TRBJ2-7; maybe TRBD2 (6 bases). CDR1 is SQVTM, CDR2 ANQGSEA, per germline. The CDR3 length is 10 residues. Trimming took off 7 bases at V and 9 bases at J, with 13 bases between the two ends. Written as DNA, the CDR3 is TGCAGCGCCCTCCTGGGGGGGCAGTACTTC. Amino acid sequence: CSALLGGQYF.

The chain is built from TRBV7-2 and TRBJ1-1; TRBD1 is a possible D gene (6 bases). V was cut by 1 base and J by 3 bases, with 12 bases left in between. The CDR3 has 15 residues. Germline assignment: CDR1 SGHTA and CDR2 FQGNSA. The CDR3 nucleotides are TGTGCCAGCAGCTTAGTAGGGGGGAGTTACACTGAAGCTTTCTTT. Protein sequence: CASSLVGGSYTEAFF.

CDR3: CASSVVKFNEQFF. DNA for the CDR3: TGTGCCAGCAGCGTGGTAAAGTTCAATGAGCAGTTCTTC. This chain uses TRBV7-9 with TRBJ2-1; no reliable D call. The germline gives CDR1 SEHNR, CDR2 FQNEAQ (reference sequence). The V end was cut by 5 bases, the J end by 6 bases, with 11 bases between. The CDR3 is made up of 13 amino acids.

The rearrangement uses TRBV11-2 and TRBJ2-3; 12 nucleotides line up with TRBD2. The CDR3 consists of 17 residues. After removal of 0 bases from V and 6 bases from J, the junction contained 7 bases not matched to a gene. CDR1 SGHAT and CDR2 FQNNGV come from the germline V gene. The CDR3 here is CASSLEVLAGGYDTQYF. CDR3 nucleotide sequence: TGTGCCAGCAGCTTAGAGGTGCTAGCGGGGGGGTACGATACGCAGTATTTT.

The chain is built from TRBV9 and TRBJ1-2; D is uncertain. This CDR3 region has 14 residues. V lost 0 bases, J lost 3 bases, and 9 bases lay in between. In germline, CDR1 is SGDLS, CDR2 YYNGEE. CDR3 in amino acids: CASSVGPSYYGYTF. CDR3 nucleotide sequence: TGTGCCAGCAGCGTAGGGCCTTCCTACTATGGCTACACCTTC.

The CDR3 DNA follows: TGTGCCAGCAGCCAAGAAGGTCGGACAGGGCATAGAGGCTACACCTTC. Translated, it gives CASSQEGRTGHRGYTF. V and J are TRBV3-1 and TRBJ1-2, with TRBD1 identical over 8 bases. Per the germline V gene, CDR1 is LGHDT and CDR2 is YNNKEL (reference sequence). This CDR3 is built from 16 residues. With 0 bases clipped from V and 8 bases from J, the junction kept 11 bases outside the gene matches.

This chain joins TRBV12-3 or TRBV12-4 and TRBJ1-1; D is undetermined. V gave up 4 bases and J gave up 11 bases, with 14 bases separating them. This CDR3 is 12 amino acids long. CDR3 sequence (DNA): TGTGCCAGCAGTTCCTCCGGTGCAGTGGCTTTCTTT. Amino acid sequence: CASSSSGAVAFF.

This clonotype was detected only a few times. The chain joins TRBV5-8 to TRBJ1-2; D unresolved. The germline CDR1 and CDR2 sequences are SGHTS and YDEGEE. The CDR3 is 16 amino acids. V shed 3 bases and J shed 3 bases, with 18 bases lying between them. The CDR3 loop is CASSWLTRREDYGYTF. The CDR3 DNA follows: TGTGCCAGCAGCTGGTTAACGCGGCGGGAGGACTATGGCTACACCTTC.

The sample holds a few counts of this clonotype. V and J are TRBV5-6 and TRBJ1-2; maybe TRBD1 (5 bases). This CDR3 is 12 amino acids long. V dropped 4 bases and J dropped 2 bases, with 6 bases sitting between them. Germline CDR1 is SGHDT and CDR2 is YYEEEE. The CDR3 here is CASSRDNYGYTF. The CDR3 DNA reads TGTGCCAGCAGCCGGGACAACTATGGCTACACCTTC.

This chain links TRBV6-2 or TRBV6-3 with TRBJ2-7, with 10 bases fitting TRBD2. Germline CDR1 reads MNHEY; CDR2 reads SVGEGT. V shed 6 bases, J shed 5 bases, and the junction held 7 bases outside the gene matches. The CDR3 is 14 residues long. In DNA, the CDR3 is TGTGCCAGCAGCTTGGGACTAGCGTTCCACGAGCAGTACTTC. Protein: CASSLGLAFHEQYF.

The chain combines TRBV20-1 with TRBJ2-3; D is uncertain. With 5 bases removed from V and 6 bases from J, the gap between germline ends came to 9 bases. The CDR3 has 11 amino acids. Germline V gene data show CDR1 as DFQATT and CDR2 as SNEGSKA (reference sequence). Written as DNA, the CDR3 is TGCAGTGCTGGATATAAGGATACGCAGTATTTT. This translates into CSAGYKDTQYF.

The rearrangement joins TRBV10-3 to TRBJ1-5; D gene unclear. Per germline, CDR1 ENHRY and CDR2 SYGVKD. The CDR3 consists of 13 residues. V lost 8 bases and J 3 bases, leaving 11 bases between the germline ends. The CDR3 region has the DNA TGTGCCATCGCAAGGGAACCCAATCAGCCCCAGCATTTT. Its protein product is CAIAREPNQPQHF.

The chain recombines TRBV5-1 with TRBJ2-3; TRBD1 aligns across 9 bases. The V segment lost 4 bases and the J segment 5 bases; nucleotides outside the gene matches: 8. CDR1 is SGHRS and CDR2 is YFSETQ in the germline V gene. The CDR3 is made up of 15 amino acids. Written as DNA, the CDR3 is TGCGCCAGCAGCATGGGACAGGGCGGTGGAGATACGCAGTATTTT. Encoded protein: CASSMGQGGGDTQYF. Filled out from reference TRBV5-1 and TRBJ2-3, the complete variable domain reads KAGVTQTPRYLIKTRGQQVTLSCSPISGHRSVSWYQQTPGQGLQFLFEYFSETQRNKGNFPGRFSGRQFSNSRSEMNVSTLELGDSALYLCASSMGQGGGDTQYFGPGTRLTVL.

This chain links TRBV29-1 with TRBJ2-7; 8 bases are a match to TRBD2. The CDR3 covers 13 residues. The J segment lost 2 bases and the V segment lost 3 bases, leaving 3 bases of the junction unmatched. From germline, CDR1 is SQVTM and CDR2 ANQGSEA. The CDR3 sequence: CSVEGLEPYEQYF. CDR3 DNA: TGCAGCGTTGAGGGACTAGAGCCCTACGAGCAGTACTTC.

The chain links TRBV6-5 to TRBJ1-5; D uncertain. Looked up from germline, CDR1 is MNHEY and CDR2 is SVGAGI. This CDR3 spans 14 amino acids. V lost 0 bases, J lost 5 bases, and 8 bases lay in between. CDR3 bases: TGTGCCAGCAGTTACTCGGTTGGGGATCAGCCCCAGCATTTT. Amino acid sequence: CASSYSVGDQPQHF.

The chain links TRBV7-3 to TRBJ2-7; D could derive from TRBD1 or TRBD2 (7 bases each). The germline V gene has CDR1 SGHTA and CDR2 FQGTGA. The CDR3 extends over 15 amino acids. The germline V and J ends were trimmed by 5 bases and 0 bases, with 14 bases remaining between them. CDR3 in DNA: TGTGCCAGCAGCAGGCAGGGGGGGACCTCCTACGAGCAGTACTTC. The encoded protein is CASSRQGGTSYEQYF.

The gene calls are TRBV6-5 and TRBJ2-7; a possible D gene is TRBD2 (6 bases). Trimming stripped 0 bases from V and 2 bases from J, with 11 bases between. Looked up from germline, CDR1 is MNHEY and CDR2 is SVGAGI. This CDR3 region has 15 residues. CDR3 loop: CASSYSPSDAYEQYF. The CDR3 nucleotides are TGTGCCAGCAGTTACTCTCCTAGCGATGCCTACGAGCAGTACTTC.

The chain uses TRBV6-5 and TRBJ2-7; 10 bases map to TRBD2. Per germline, CDR1 MNHEY and CDR2 SVGAGI. The CDR3 totals 15 residues. V lost 6 bases to trimming and J lost 5 bases; unmatched junction nucleotides: 10. The CDR3 spells CASRSPGLATHEQYF. DNA of the CDR3: TGTGCCAGCAGAAGCCCGGGACTAGCGACTCACGAGCAGTACTTC.